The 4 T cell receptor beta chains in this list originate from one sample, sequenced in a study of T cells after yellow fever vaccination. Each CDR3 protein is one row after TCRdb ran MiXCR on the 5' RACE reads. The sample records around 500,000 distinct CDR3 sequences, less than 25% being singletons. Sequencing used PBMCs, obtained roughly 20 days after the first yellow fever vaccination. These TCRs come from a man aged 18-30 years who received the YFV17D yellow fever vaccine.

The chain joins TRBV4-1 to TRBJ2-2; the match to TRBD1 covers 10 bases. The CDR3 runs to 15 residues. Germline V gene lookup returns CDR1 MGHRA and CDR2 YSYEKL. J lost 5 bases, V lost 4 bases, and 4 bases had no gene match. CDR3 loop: CASSPGQGRTGELFF. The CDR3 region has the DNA TGCGCCAGCAGCCCGGGACAGGGGCGGACCGGGGAGCTGTTTTTT.

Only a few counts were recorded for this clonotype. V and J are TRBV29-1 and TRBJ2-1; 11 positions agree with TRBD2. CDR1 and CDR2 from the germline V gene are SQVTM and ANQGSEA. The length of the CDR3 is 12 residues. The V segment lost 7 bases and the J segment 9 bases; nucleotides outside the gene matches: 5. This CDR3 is CSALAGGTEQFF. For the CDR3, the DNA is TGCAGCGCGCTAGCGGGGGGTACTGAGCAGTTCTTC.

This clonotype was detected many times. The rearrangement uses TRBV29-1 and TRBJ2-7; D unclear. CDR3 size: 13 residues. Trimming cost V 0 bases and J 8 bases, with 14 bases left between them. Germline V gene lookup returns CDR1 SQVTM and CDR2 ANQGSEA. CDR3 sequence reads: CSVEDNRLRKQYF. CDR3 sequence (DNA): TGCAGCGTTGAAGATAACCGGTTGAGGAAGCAGTACTTC.

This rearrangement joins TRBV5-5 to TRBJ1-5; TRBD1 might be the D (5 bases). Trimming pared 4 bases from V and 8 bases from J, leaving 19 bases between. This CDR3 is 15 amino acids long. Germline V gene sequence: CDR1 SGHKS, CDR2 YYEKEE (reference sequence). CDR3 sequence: CASSQSGDFWEPQHF. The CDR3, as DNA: TGTGCCAGCAGCCAGAGTGGGGACTTTTGGGAGCCCCAGCATTTT.